This entry lists 29 T cell receptor beta chains sequenced from one sample in a study of glioma-infiltrating T cells after dendritic cell vaccination. Using immunoSEQ multiplex PCR, the repertoire was profiled, and TCRdb retains in-frame clones only, with some absent. Of more than 95,000 clones listed, roughly 76% are singletons. Sequenced here: blood, sampled before dendritic cell vaccination. The receptor set was obtained from a human donor with glioblastoma.

This chain links TRBV19 with TRBJ2-4, with D possibly being TRBD1 (5 bases). Germline CDR1 and CDR2: LNHDA and SQIVND (reference sequence). V lost 4 bases, J lost 0 bases, and 10 bases lay in between. CDR3 size: 15 residues. The CDR3 region has the DNA TGTGCCAGTAGTACAAGACAGATAGCCAAAAACATTCAGTACTTC. This sequence encodes CASSTRQIAKNIQYF. Complete variable domain (other parts from reference TRBV19 and TRBJ2-4): DGGITQSPKYLFRKEGQNVTLSCEQNLNHDAMYWYRQDPGQGLRLIYYSQIVNDFQKGDIAEGYSVSREKKESFPLTVTSAQKNPTAFYLCASSTRQIAKNIQYFGAGTRLSVL.

The chain recombines TRBV10-3 with TRBJ1-2, with D perhaps matching TRBD1 (6 bases). Germline CDR1 ENHRY, CDR2 SYGVKD. Deletions cut 6 bases from V and 3 bases from J, with 14 bases between. This CDR3 region has 14 residues. Here the CDR3 reads CAIRADRNHYGYTF. The CDR3 bases are TGTGCCATCAGGGCTGACAGGAACCACTATGGCTACACCTTC.

This sequence joins TRBV13 and TRBJ1-4; a weak D match, TRBD1 (5 bases). V was pared by 4 bases and J by 7 bases, with 16 bases between. This CDR3 region has 15 residues. Per germline, CDR1 PRHDT and CDR2 FYEKMQ (reference sequence). The CDR3 loop reads CASSYQDTGLEKLFF. CDR3 in DNA: TGTGCCAGCAGCTACCAGGACACGGGTCTTGAAAAACTGTTTTTT. Variable domain in full (rest from reference TRBV13 and TRBJ1-4): AAGVIQSPRHLIKEKRETATLKCYPIPRHDTVYWYQQGPGQDPQFLISFYEKMQSDKGSIPDRFSAQQFSDYHSELNMSSLELGDSALYFCASSYQDTGLEKLFFGSGTQLSVL.

The V gene is TRBV5-4, the J gene TRBJ2-3; TRBD2 aligns across 8 bases. Germline CDR1 reads SGHNT; CDR2 reads YYREEE (reference sequence). J was trimmed by 2 bases and V by 5 bases; bases with no gene match: 10. The CDR3 consists of 16 residues. CDR3: CASRVESGGFTDTQYF. The CDR3 coding sequence is TGTGCCAGCAGGGTTGAGAGCGGGGGCTTCACAGATACGCAGTATTTT. The full variable domain, its missing parts supplied by reference TRBV5-4 and TRBJ2-3, is ETGVTQSPTHLIKTRGQQVTLRCSSQSGHNTVSWYQQALGQGPQFIFQYYREEENGRGNFPPRFSGLQFPNYSSELNVNALELDDSALYLCASRVESGGFTDTQYFGPGTRLTVL.

This chain connects TRBV7-9 to TRBJ1-4, with a weak D call TRBD1 (5 bases). CDR3 length equals 15 residues. Trimming stripped 5 bases from V and 8 bases from J, with 18 bases between. The germline V gene has CDR1 SEHNR and CDR2 FQNEAQ (reference sequence). The CDR3, as DNA: TGTGCCAGCAGCCCCGGACAAACTAAAACCGAAAAACTGTTTTTT. Amino acid sequence: CASSPGQTKTEKLFF.

This clone was observed a handful of times. The chain employs TRBV7-6 and TRBJ1-1; 7 bases map to TRBD1. The CDR3 sequence is 14 residues long. Germline V CDR1 and CDR2: SGHVS, FNYEAQ. J gave up 5 bases and V 5 bases, and 8 bases lay outside the gene matches. The chain's CDR3 is CASSRWTGGTEAFF. As DNA, the CDR3 is TGTGCCAGCAGCCGTTGGACAGGAGGAACTGAAGCTTTCTTT.

The chain recombines TRBV30 with TRBJ1-2, with 8 bases identical to TRBD1. Germline V lookup: CDR1 GTSNPN, CDR2 SVGIG (reference sequence). With V trimmed by 3 bases and J by 4 bases, 4 bases remained unmatched. The CDR3 length is 13 residues. As DNA, the CDR3 is TGTGCCTGGAGACTTGGACAGGGCTATGGCTACACCTTC. Amino acids: CAWRLGQGYGYTF.

The chain combines TRBV7-2 with TRBJ2-3; 11 positions match TRBD1. CDR1 SGHTA and CDR2 FQGNSA come from the germline V gene. The CDR3 extends over 15 amino acids. V dropped 3 bases and J dropped 6; count of bases not matched to a gene: 5. Written as DNA, the CDR3 is TGTGCCAGCAGCTTTTCGGGACAGGGGGGGGATACGCAGTATTTT. It is translated as CASSFSGQGGDTQYF. Looking up the rest from reference TRBV7-2 and TRBJ2-3 gives the full variable domain: GAGVSQSPSNKVTEKGKDVELRCDPISGHTALYWYRQSLGQGLEFLIYFQGNSAPDKSGLPSDRFSAERTGGSVSTLTIQRTQQEDSAVYLCASSFSGQGGDTQYFGPGTRLTVL.

This clone was seen just once. V usage is TRBV5-1 and J usage is TRBJ2-7, with 8 bases fitting TRBD2. V was pared by 0 bases and J by 0 bases, with 5 bases of the junction left unmatched. The CDR3 consists of 16 residues. From germline, CDR1 is SGHRS and CDR2 YFSETQ. The CDR3 sequence is CASSLAPAGASYEQYF. The CDR3 DNA is TGCGCCAGCAGCTTGGCCCCAGCGGGGGCCTCCTACGAGCAGTACTTC.

This chain joins TRBV5-1 and TRBJ2-3, with 9 bases identical to TRBD1. The CDR3 covers 15 residues. V shed 3 bases, J shed 4 bases, and the junction held 6 bases outside the gene matches. CDR1 and CDR2 from the germline V gene are SGHRS and YFSETQ. Here the CDR3 DNA reads TGCGCCAGCAGCTGGGGACAGGGATTTTCAGATACGCAGTATTTT. Protein product: CASSWGQGFSDTQYF.

This clone has a handful of counts. This chain connects TRBV19 to TRBJ1-1; 9 nucleotides line up with TRBD1. The junction had 11 bases not matched to a gene; V was cut back by 4 bases and J by 8 bases. The CDR3 is 15 amino acids. CDR1 and CDR2 from the germline V gene are LNHDA and SQIVND (reference sequence). The CDR3 sequence: CASSTPGQGQSEAFF. As DNA, the CDR3 is TGTGCCAGTAGTACCCCCGGACAGGGGCAGTCGGAAGCTTTCTTT.

The DNA for the CDR3 is TGTGCCAGCAGAGATCCGTCCGGGACAGGGTTAACTGAAGCTTTCTTT. Protein product: CASRDPSGTGLTEAFF. The genes are TRBV6-6 and TRBJ1-1; 9 nucleotides line up with TRBD1. Germline loops: CDR1 MNHNY, CDR2 SVGAGI (reference sequence). J lost 5 bases, V lost 6 bases, and 13 bases had no gene match. This CDR3 is built from 16 residues.

This chain connects TRBV6-5 to TRBJ2-2; 9 bases match TRBD1. CDR3 length: 15 residues. V lost 6 bases, J lost 5 bases, and 7 bases stayed unmatched. Germline-derived CDR1 and CDR2 are MNHEY and SVGAGI. The chain's CDR3 is CASSHDRGGTGELFF. CDR3 coding DNA: TGTGCCAGCAGCCACGACAGGGGGGGAACCGGGGAGCTGTTTTTT.

This chain uses TRBV6-1 with TRBJ1-6; a weak D match, TRBD1 (5 bases). Trimming stripped 10 bases from V and 4 bases from J, with 14 bases between. The CDR3 contains 14 residues. Germline-derived CDR1 and CDR2 are MNHNS and SASEGT. In DNA form, the CDR3 reads TGTGCCATCAGGACATCAGGATATAATTCACCCCTCCACTTT. This codes for CAIRTSGYNSPLHF.

This chain uses TRBV5-6 with TRBJ2-3; TRBD2 might be the D (6 bases). Germline V gene lookup returns CDR1 SGHDT and CDR2 YYEEEE. Trimming removed 6 bases at V and 0 bases at J, with 11 bases between. There are 14 residues in the CDR3. In DNA form, the CDR3 reads TGTGCCAGCACCGTACGGGGGAGCACAGATACGCAGTATTTT. It translates to CASTVRGSTDTQYF.

The chain carries TRBV2 and TRBJ1-2; the match to TRBD1 covers 7 bases. The CDR3 covers 14 residues. V shed 0 bases and J 10 bases; nucleotides not matched to a gene: 8. Germline V gene lookup returns CDR1 SNHLY and CDR2 FYNNEI. The DNA for the CDR3 is TGTGCCAGCAGTGAAGCCCAAAGAGGGGGCCACTACACCTTC. Translation: CASSEAQRGGHYTF.

CDR3 DNA sequence: TGCGCCAGCAGCTCGGGATGGGAGGGAAATGCCGGGGCCAACGTCCTGACTTTC. This gives the protein CASSSGWEGNAGANVLTF. The chain joins TRBV5-1 to TRBJ2-6; 7 bases map to TRBD2. Losses at the gene ends were 3 bases for V and 4 bases for J; bases not matched to a gene: 13. CDR1 and CDR2 (germline): SGHRS, YFSETQ. This CDR3 is 18 amino acids long.

V usage is TRBV30 and J usage is TRBJ1-2; the D is unclear. Trimming stripped 5 bases from V and 4 bases from J, with 8 bases between. CDR1 and CDR2 from the germline V gene are GTSNPN and SVGIG (reference sequence). The CDR3 is made up of 11 amino acids. The CDR3, as DNA: TGTGCCTGGGGAGGTGCCTATGGCTACACCTTC. This translates into CAWGGAYGYTF.

CDR3 protein: CASTPDSSNYGYTF. CDR3 nucleotide sequence: TGTGCCTCCACGCCGGACAGCTCTAACTATGGCTACACCTTC. This chain uses TRBV6-1 with TRBJ1-2, with D perhaps matching TRBD1 (6 bases). The CDR3 is 14 residues long. Germline CDR1 MNHNS, CDR2 SASEGT. The germline V and J ends were trimmed by 11 bases and 0 bases, with 16 bases remaining between them.

The V and J genes are TRBV4-2 and TRBJ1-2, with TRBD1 matching 9 bases. Losses at the gene ends were 0 bases for V and 7 bases for J; bases not matched to a gene: 6. This CDR3 has 15 residues. CDR1 is LGHNA, CDR2 YNFKEQ, per germline. CDR3 nucleotide sequence: TGTGCCAGCAGCCAAGAAGTGGGGACAGGGTTTGGCTACACCTTC. Protein: CASSQEVGTGFGYTF.

The rearrangement uses TRBV6-4 and TRBJ1-6, with D possibly TRBD1 on 6 matching bases. The germline gives CDR1 MRHNA, CDR2 SNTAGT. The CDR3 covers 13 residues. The V end lost 8 bases, the J end lost 7 bases, and 12 bases lay between the germline ends. In DNA, the CDR3 is TGTGCCAGCGGGACATCTCAGAATTCACCCCTCCACTTT. It is translated as CASGTSQNSPLHF.

This chain connects TRBV11-3 to TRBJ1-1; D unclear. The CDR3 sequence is 11 residues long. V was clipped by 5 bases and J by 8 bases, with 9 bases between them. CDR1 and CDR2 (germline): SGHNT, YENEEA. In nucleotides, the CDR3 is TGTGCCAGCAGCCCCGGGGAGGAAGCTTTCTTT. It encodes CASSPGEEAFF.

The rearrangement links TRBV27 to TRBJ1-1; D possibly corresponds to TRBD1 (5 bases). The germline V and J ends were trimmed by 5 bases and 6 bases, with 19 bases remaining between them. CDR3 size: 15 residues. Germline-derived CDR1 and CDR2 are MNHEY and SMNVEV (reference sequence). CDR3 coding DNA: TGTGCCAGCAGTCCTCCAGGGTTGTTGAGGCCTGAAGCTTTCTTT. Protein product: CASSPPGLLRPEAFF.

V and J are TRBV6-5 and TRBJ1-1, with D hard to call. This CDR3 comprises 10 residues. The V gene lost 10 bases and the J gene lost 3 bases, with 6 bases spanning the gap. CDR1 is MNHEY and CDR2 is SVGAGI in the germline V gene. CDR3 in amino acids: CAIAYTEAFF. In DNA, the CDR3 is TGTGCCATCGCGTACACTGAAGCTTTCTTT.

This clone was recorded a few times. The rearrangement joins TRBV5-1 to TRBJ2-1; 8 bases agree with TRBD2. V gave up 1 base and J gave up 0 bases; unmatched junction bases: 6. The CDR3 contains 17 residues. The germline CDR1 and CDR2 sequences are SGHRS and YFSETQ. CDR3 sequence: CASSLPAGASSYNEQFF. The DNA of the CDR3 is TGCGCCAGCAGCTTGCCAGCGGGGGCTAGCTCCTACAATGAGCAGTTCTTC.

The chain employs TRBV5-1 and TRBJ2-1; TRBD2 might be the D (5 bases). The V end lost 7 bases, the J end lost 1 base, and 15 bases lay between the germline ends. CDR3 length: 15 residues. The germline V gene has CDR1 SGHRS and CDR2 YFSETQ. CDR3 sequence (DNA): TGCGCCAGCTTCGACGAGGGTTTATCCTACAATGAGCAGTTCTTC. It specifies CASFDEGLSYNEQFF.

The chain carries TRBV6-1 and TRBJ1-4, with 10 nucleotides matching TRBD1. V lost 4 bases to trimming and J lost 5 bases; unmatched junction nucleotides: 7. The CDR3 loop spans 16 amino acids. CDR1 is MNHNS, CDR2 SASEGT, per germline. CDR3 bases: TGTGCCAGCAGTGCCTACCGGACAGGGGGAAATGAAAAACTGTTTTTT. The encoded protein is CASSAYRTGGNEKLFF.

The chain combines TRBV5-1 with TRBJ1-2; possible D gene TRBD1, 6 bases. CDR3 size: 13 residues. Trimming took off 4 bases at V and 4 bases at J, with 11 bases between the two ends. Per germline, CDR1 SGHRS and CDR2 YFSETQ. The CDR3 sequence is CASSPGQIYGYTF. The CDR3 region has the DNA TGCGCCAGCAGCCCCGGACAGATCTATGGCTACACCTTC.

This clone has ten or more counts. The chain has TRBV19 and TRBJ2-3; TRBD1 aligns across 9 bases. V shed 8 bases and J 2 bases; nucleotides not matched to a gene: 2. Germline V lookup: CDR1 LNHDA, CDR2 SQIVND (reference sequence). The CDR3 spans 13 residues. The CDR3 sequence is CASGQGYTDTQYF. The CDR3 DNA reads as TGTGCCAGTGGACAGGGGTACACAGATACGCAGTATTTT.